These 10 T cell receptor beta chains were all obtained from the same sample, sequenced in a study of T cell responses to AZD1222 COVID-19 vaccine (dated by TCRdb to about 2021). Library construction relied on the immunoSEQ multiplex PCR assay. The source is immuneACCESS, and TCRdb retained only in-frame sequences with V and J called. Part of the clones is not carried over; for the studies checked, unresolved V genes explain less than half of this, and the remainder is unexplained. The sample table shows 90,000 to 110,000 clones, and around nine tenths are seen once. The biggest ten clones account for 17% of the sample. The label giving this sample's time point can be read as: baseline before first vaccination. Sequenced here: peripheral blood, sampled on day 0 of AZD1222 vaccination. The receptors originated from an adult in good health.

The gene calls are TRBV19 and TRBJ2-7; 8 nucleotides match TRBD1. CDR1 is LNHDA and CDR2 is SQIVND in the germline V gene (reference sequence). The CDR3 totals 12 residues. Losses at the gene ends were 8 bases for V and 6 bases for J; bases not matched to a gene: 6. In DNA, the CDR3 is TGTGCCAGTGGACAGGGTCCGTCCGAGCAGTACTTC. Translated, it gives CASGQGPSEQYF.

This clone showed up just a few times. The chain recombines TRBV30 with TRBJ1-2; D may be TRBD1 (5 bases). Germline-derived CDR1 and CDR2 are GTSNPN and SVGIG (reference sequence). The CDR3 length is 15 residues. V lost 5 bases, J lost 4 bases, and 20 bases lay in between. CDR3 DNA: TGTGCCTGGTCGCGAACATCCCCAGGGACCTATGGCTACACCTTC. Protein sequence: CAWSRTSPGTYGYTF.

The CDR3: CASSLVPRQETQYF. In DNA form, the CDR3 reads TGTGCCAGCAGCTTAGTACCGAGACAAGAGACCCAGTACTTC. The genes are TRBV7-2 and TRBJ2-5; D is uncertain. Germline CDR1 is SGHTA and CDR2 is FQGNSA. The V and J ends lost 1 base and 2 bases respectively, with 8 bases between them. The CDR3 is 14 amino acids.

The rearrangement links TRBV7-9 to TRBJ1-5; maybe TRBD1 (5 bases). V was trimmed by 5 bases and J by 6 bases, leaving 14 bases between them. Germline V gives CDR1 SEHNR, CDR2 FQNEAQ (reference sequence). The CDR3 covers 14 residues. The CDR3 spells CASSPDTDRQPQHF. For the CDR3, the DNA is TGTGCCAGCAGCCCGGACACAGATCGTCAGCCCCAGCATTTT.

The V and J genes are TRBV29-1 and TRBJ2-7; D is ambiguous. Trimming left V 1 base short and J 2 bases short, with 21 bases between. Germline CDR1 and CDR2: SQVTM and ANQGSEA. CDR3 length equals 17 residues. CDR3 residues: CSVEVLDGIHHPYEQYV. CDR3 sequence (DNA): TGCAGCGTTGAAGTATTAGATGGGATCCACCATCCCTACGAGCAGTACGTC.

This clone was seen more than once but under ten times. The V call is TRBV10-2, the J call TRBJ1-1; D remains ambiguous. Deletions cut 8 bases from V and 6 bases from J, with 16 bases between. CDR3 length: 13 amino acids. Per germline, CDR1 WSHSY and CDR2 SAAADI. The CDR3 reads CASRSSPVAEAFF. DNA for the CDR3: TGCGCCAGCCGTTCATCACCGGTCGCTGAAGCTTTCTTT.

The V gene is TRBV5-5, the J gene TRBJ2-7, with 7 bases that match TRBD2. The V and J ends lost 2 bases and 0 bases, in that order; junction bases with no gene match: 11. The CDR3 contains 17 residues. The germline CDR1 and CDR2 sequences are SGHKS and YYEKEE (reference sequence). The CDR3 DNA follows: TGTGCCAGCAGCTTAGGTTGGGCTAGCGGAAGCTCCTACGAGCAGTACGTC. This sequence encodes CASSLGWASGSSYEQYV.

This clone was seen just once. The chain recombines TRBV7-2 with TRBJ2-7; 9 nucleotides align to TRBD2. The CDR3 has 13 amino acids. The J segment lost 7 bases and the V segment lost 8 bases, leaving 9 bases of the junction unmatched. Germline CDR1 reads SGHTA; CDR2 reads FQGNSA. The CDR3 protein is CASCLAGLGEQYF. DNA of the CDR3: TGTGCCAGCTGCCTAGCGGGGTTGGGGGAGCAGTACTTC.

The chain joins TRBV15 to TRBJ1-5; a weak D match, TRBD1 (5 bases). Germline V gives CDR1 LNHNV, CDR2 YYDKDF (reference sequence). CDR3 size: 16 residues. The ends were cut back, 3 bases at V and 3 bases at J, with 15 bases in the middle. CDR3 region: CATSSLYRHYNQPQHF. The CDR3 region has the DNA TGTGCCACCAGCAGTCTTTACAGGCATTACAATCAGCCCCAGCATTTT.

The V and J genes are TRBV3-1 (or the pseudogene TRBV3-2) and TRBJ1-1; 9 bases match TRBD1. V shed 2 bases and J 4 bases; nucleotides not matched to a gene: 2. The germline gives CDR1 LGHDT, CDR2 YNNKEL (reference sequence). CDR3 length: 14 residues. The DNA of the CDR3 is TGTGCCAGCAGCCAACCGACAGGGGGCACTGAAGCTTTCTTT. Translating it yields CASSQPTGGTEAFF.